A single sample gave rise to the 27 T cell receptor beta chains below, sequenced in a study of patients and donors after allogeneic stem cell transplantation. TCRdb used MiXCR to reprocess the RT-PCR reads, holding one entry per CDR3 protein. The table has about 960,000 distinct CDR3 sequences, roughly 18% seen once; the top ten hold approximately 5.9%. Material for sequencing was blood, either unsorted or a sorted T cell fraction (not recorded which). Receptor source: a human donor who was either an allogeneic HSCT recipient or a stem cell or donor lymphocyte infusion donor (not recorded which). It is not recorded whose cells these are; they may come from a transplant donor.

The chain recombines TRBV12-3 or TRBV12-4 with TRBJ2-7, with a possible D match to TRBD1 (5 bases). CDR3 length: 11 amino acids. V lost 10 bases and J 3 bases, leaving 10 bases between the germline ends. The CDR3 nucleotides read TGTGCCATCAGGACAAACTACGAGCAGTACTTC. It translates to CAIRTNYEQYF.

This clonotype was counted a few times. The V and J genes are TRBV12-3 or TRBV12-4 and TRBJ2-1, with 9 nucleotides matching TRBD2. The trim removed 2 bases at V and 9 bases at J, leaving 11 bases unmatched. The CDR3 length is 16 residues. As DNA, the CDR3 is TGTGCCAGCAGTTTAAGACTAGCGGAGGTGGGCGTTGAGCAGTTCTTC. Its protein product is CASSLRLAEVGVEQFF.

At least ten counts were recorded for this clonotype. The rearrangement joins TRBV24-1 to TRBJ2-1, with TRBD1 identical over 8 bases. Trimming at V came to 5 bases and at J to 0 bases, leaving 5 bases not matched to a gene. The CDR3 is 16 amino acids. From germline, CDR1 is KGHDR and CDR2 SFDVKD. CDR3 sequence: CATSGPGGDSYNEQFF. The CDR3 DNA is TGTGCCACCAGTGGACCAGGGGGCGACTCCTACAATGAGCAGTTCTTC.

This clonotype showed up just a few times. The V and J genes are TRBV12-3 or TRBV12-4 and TRBJ1-1; D remains unclear. The CDR3 contains 13 residues. V lost 7 bases, J lost 1 base, and 10 bases lay in between. DNA of the CDR3: TGTGCCAGCACCTCCTCCGGGAACACTGAAGCTTTCTTT. Its translation: CASTSSGNTEAFF.

V usage is TRBV5-1 and J usage is TRBJ1-1; the D gene is possibly TRBD1 (6 bases). CDR1 is SGHRS, CDR2 YFSETQ, per germline. V lost 0 bases, J lost 0 bases, and 12 bases lay in between. CDR3 length: 16 residues. The CDR3 loop reads CASSLGKGGMNTEAFF. Written as DNA, the CDR3 is TGCGCCAGCAGCTTGGGAAAGGGGGGAATGAACACTGAAGCTTTCTTT.

This clonotype was observed many times. The rearrangement links TRBV9 to TRBJ1-1, with D hard to call. The V and J ends lost 4 bases and 6 bases respectively, with 10 bases between them. The CDR3 is 12 amino acids. The germline V gene has CDR1 SGDLS and CDR2 YYNGEE. This CDR3 reads CASSNYEAEAFF. The CDR3 DNA reads TGTGCCAGCAGCAACTATGAGGCTGAAGCTTTCTTT. Based on the CDR3 plus reference TRBV9 and TRBJ1-1, the full variable domain is DSGVTQTPKHLITATGQRVTLRCSPRSGDLSVYWYQQSLDQGLQFLIQYYNGEERAKGNILERFSAQQFPDLHSELNLSSLELGDSALYFCASSNYEAEAFFGQGTRLTVV.

This clonotype was detected only a few times. The chain links TRBV24-1 to TRBJ2-3; D is uncertain. The CDR3 runs 15 residues. Per germline, CDR1 KGHDR and CDR2 SFDVKD. V was shortened by 7 bases and J by 3 bases, with 16 bases between the two germline ends. CDR3 nucleotides: TGTGCCACCAGAGACAACAGCCGAGAGACAGATACGCAGTATTTT. Amino acids: CATRDNSRETDTQYF.

This clonotype was observed many times. The gene calls are TRBV20-1 and TRBJ2-2; no definite D call. The V end was cut by 1 base, the J end by 0 bases, with 9 bases between. CDR3 length: 15 residues. Looked up from germline, CDR1 is DFQATT and CDR2 is SNEGSKA (reference sequence). In DNA form, the CDR3 reads TGCAGTGCTAGAGTCAGAGCCACGAACACCGGGGAGCTGTTTTTT. Translating it yields CSARVRATNTGELFF.

This chain links TRBV19 with TRBJ1-1; a possible D gene is TRBD1 (5 bases). CDR1 is LNHDA, CDR2 SQIVND, per germline (reference sequence). The CDR3 sequence is 14 residues long. V lost 7 bases to trimming and J lost 4 bases, with 16 bases between them. The CDR3 coding sequence is TGTGCCAGTAATCCGGGGCTCTTGAGCACTGAAGCTTTCTTT. It translates to CASNPGLLSTEAFF.

This clonotype was detected ten times or more. This sequence joins TRBV29-1 and TRBJ2-1, with D unclear. The V gene lost 5 bases and the J gene lost 10 bases, with 9 bases spanning the gap. Germline assignment: CDR1 SQVTM and CDR2 ANQGSEA. CDR3 length: 10 residues. The CDR3 is CSVRVDEQFF. In nucleotides, the CDR3 is TGCAGCGTTCGGGTTGACGAGCAGTTCTTC.

This clonotype was seen only a few times. The V gene is TRBV7-2, the J gene TRBJ1-5; D is uncertain. This CDR3 is built from 14 residues. Germline assignment: CDR1 SGHTA and CDR2 FQGNSA. The germline V and J ends were trimmed by 5 bases and 3 bases, with 11 bases remaining between them. The CDR3, as DNA: TGTGCCAGCAGCAGAGACGGACTCAATCAGCCCCAGCATTTT. Translated, it gives CASSRDGLNQPQHF.

The genes are TRBV3-1 and TRBJ2-2; D is possibly TRBD1 (6 bases). The CDR3 is made up of 14 amino acids. V dropped 4 bases and J dropped 1 base, with 7 bases sitting between them. The germline gives CDR1 LGHDT, CDR2 YNNKEL (reference sequence). CDR3 in amino acids: CASSPGVNTGELFF. The CDR3 nucleotides are TGTGCCAGCAGCCCAGGGGTGAACACCGGGGAGCTGTTTTTT. Drawing the rest from reference TRBV3-1 and TRBJ2-2, the complete variable domain is DTAVSQTPKYLVTQMGNDKSIKCEQNLGHDTMYWYKQDSKKFLKIMFSYNNKELIINETVPNRFSPKSPDKAHLNLHINSLELGDSAVYFCASSPGVNTGELFFGEGSRLTVL.

This chain links TRBV9 with TRBJ2-3, with a tentative D call TRBD2 (6 bases). The V end lost 0 bases, the J end lost 0 bases, and 8 bases lay between the germline ends. CDR1 is SGDLS and CDR2 is YYNGEE in the germline V gene. This CDR3 comprises 15 residues. Here the CDR3 reads CASSVGAGSTDTQYF. The DNA for the CDR3 is TGTGCCAGCAGCGTAGGGGCGGGAAGCACAGATACGCAGTATTTT.

V and J are TRBV6-1 and TRBJ2-5; 11 bases fit TRBD2. CDR1 MNHNS and CDR2 SASEGT come from the germline V gene. V dropped 6 bases and J dropped 2; count of bases not matched to a gene: 8. The CDR3 consists of 16 residues. This CDR3 reads CASSPGLAGQQETQYF. In nucleotides, the CDR3 is TGTGCCAGCAGCCCAGGACTAGCGGGCCAACAAGAGACCCAGTACTTC.

The chain carries TRBV3-1 and TRBJ2-7, with a tentative D call TRBD2 (6 bases). CDR1 and CDR2 from the germline V gene are LGHDT and YNNKEL (reference sequence). This CDR3 region has 16 residues. With 0 bases removed from V and 3 bases from J, the gap between germline ends came to 15 bases. The CDR3 coding sequence is TGTGCCAGCAGCCAAGATTCAGGGCGGGGTTACTACGAGCAGTACTTC. Its translation: CASSQDSGRGYYEQYF.

This clonotype has only a few counts. V and J are TRBV18 and TRBJ1-2; a possible D gene is TRBD1 (6 bases). Trimming cost V 8 bases and J 8 bases, with 12 bases left between them. The V gene's germline CDR1 is KGHSH and CDR2 LQKENI. CDR3 length equals 11 residues. CDR3 protein: CASGQGRGYTF. The DNA of the CDR3 is TGTGCCAGCGGTCAGGGGAGAGGCTACACCTTC.

This rearrangement joins TRBV9 to TRBJ2-6; TRBD1 matches 9 bases. V lost 0 bases and J lost 1; bases outside the gene matches: 5. This CDR3 comprises 18 residues. Looked up from germline, CDR1 is SGDLS and CDR2 is YYNGEE. This chain's CDR3 is CASSVVTGTGSGANVLTF. The CDR3 DNA reads as TGTGCCAGCAGCGTAGTGACGGGGACAGGGTCTGGGGCCAACGTCCTGACTTTC.

The V gene is TRBV5-6, the J gene TRBJ2-7, with 8 bases matching TRBD1. The CDR3 consists of 14 residues. Germline CDR1 and CDR2: SGHDT and YYEEEE. V dropped 3 bases and J dropped 2; count of bases not matched to a gene: 4. This CDR3 is CASSSGGRPYEQYF. The CDR3 bases are TGTGCCAGCAGCTCAGGGGGCCGACCCTACGAGCAGTACTTC. The full variable domain, rest sourced from reference TRBV5-6 and TRBJ2-7, is DAGVTQSPTHLIKTRGQQVTLRCSPKSGHDTVSWYQQALGQGPQFIFQYYEEEERQRGNFPDRFSGHQFPNYSSELNVNALLLGDSALYLCASSSGGRPYEQYFGPGTRLTVT.

This clonotype was counted a few times. The chain couples TRBV12-3 or TRBV12-4 to TRBJ2-1; 11 positions agree with TRBD2. CDR3 length equals 21 residues. Germline trimming cut 5 bases from V and 0 bases from J; bases unmatched to any gene: 18. CDR3 in amino acids: CASSPKGTSGTLVSSYNEQFF. The CDR3, as DNA: TGTGCCAGCAGTCCAAAAGGGACTAGCGGTACGCTAGTAAGCTCCTACAATGAGCAGTTCTTC.

This clonotype showed up many times. The chain combines TRBV5-1 with TRBJ2-2; 8 bases fit TRBD2. This CDR3 has 16 residues. Trimming at V came to 0 bases and at J to 4 bases, leaving 5 bases not matched to a gene. Germline CDR1 SGHRS, CDR2 YFSETQ. CDR3 residues: CASSLAGLAGTGELFF. CDR3 in DNA: TGCGCCAGCAGCTTGGCCGGGCTAGCGGGCACCGGGGAGCTGTTTTTT.

This clonotype was picked up a small number of times. The chain employs TRBV29-1 and TRBJ2-5, with a possible D match to TRBD1 (7 bases). Trimming pared 1 base from V and 1 base from J, leaving 16 bases between. The germline CDR1 and CDR2 sequences are SQVTM and ANQGSEA. This CDR3 has 16 residues. The CDR3 DNA sequence: TGCAGCGTTGAAGGAAGCAGGGGGACTTCCCAAGAGACCCAGTACTTC. This encodes CSVEGSRGTSQETQYF. Using reference TRBV29-1 and TRBJ2-5 for the parts outside the CDR3, the full variable domain is SAVISQKPSRDICQRGTSLTIQCQVDSQVTMMFWYRQQPGQSLTLIATANQGSEATYESGFVIDKFPISRPNLTFSTLTVSNMSPEDSSIYLCSVEGSRGTSQETQYFGPGTRLLVL.

This clonotype was counted many times. V and J are TRBV27 and TRBJ2-7; weak D call: TRBD1 (6 bases). CDR3 length: 13 residues. The V end lost 3 bases, the J end lost 0 bases, and 6 bases lay between the germline ends. Germline CDR1 reads MNHEY; CDR2 reads SMNVEV (reference sequence). This chain's CDR3 is CASSFRGSYEQYF. As DNA, the CDR3 is TGTGCCAGCAGTTTCAGGGGCTCCTACGAGCAGTACTTC.

The table lists this clonotype with a few counts. This sequence joins TRBV29-1 and TRBJ1-2; D gene ambiguous. Trimming removed 5 bases from V and 1 base from J, with 5 bases in between. The CDR3 runs 11 residues. Germline-derived CDR1 and CDR2 are SQVTM and ANQGSEA. The CDR3 DNA reads as TGCAGCGTTTTTGGTAACTATGGCTACACCTTC. Translating gives CSVFGNYGYTF. Drawing the rest from reference TRBV29-1 and TRBJ1-2, the complete variable domain is SAVISQKPSRDICQRGTSLTIQCQVDSQVTMMFWYRQQPGQSLTLIATANQGSEATYESGFVIDKFPISRPNLTFSTLTVSNMSPEDSSIYLCSVFGNYGYTFGSGTRLTVV.

The gene calls are TRBV15 and TRBJ2-3; 13 bases are shared with TRBD2. The V segment lost 0 bases and the J segment 0 bases; nucleotides outside the gene matches: 6. Germline lookup yields CDR1 LNHNV and CDR2 YYDKDF (reference sequence). The CDR3 covers 19 residues. DNA of the CDR3: TGTGCCACCAGCAGAGATATACTAGCGGGGGGGACTAGCACAGATACGCAGTATTTT. It codes for CATSRDILAGGTSTDTQYF.

This clonotype was observed a few times. V is TRBV20-1 and J is TRBJ2-1; 10 bases are shared with TRBD2. The CDR3 has 18 amino acids. Germline CDR1 is DFQATT and CDR2 is SNEGSKA (reference sequence). V gave up 6 bases and J gave up 1 base; unmatched junction bases: 15. The DNA for the CDR3 is TGCAGTGCCAGAAATTCAAGGACTAGCGGAGTTTCCTACAATGAGCAGTTCTTC. Protein sequence: CSARNSRTSGVSYNEQFF.

The V call is TRBV12-3 or TRBV12-4, the J call TRBJ1-2; D uncertain. The CDR3 runs 13 residues. Trimming left V 5 bases short and J 4 bases short, with 11 bases between. CDR3 sequence: CASSPGKAYGYTF. The CDR3 coding sequence is TGTGCCAGCAGTCCGGGGAAGGCCTATGGCTACACCTTC.

The chain uses TRBV3-1 and TRBJ2-6; TRBD2 is a possible D gene (6 bases). Germline lookup yields CDR1 LGHDT and CDR2 YNNKEL (reference sequence). V lost 3 bases, J lost 2 bases, and 14 bases lay in between. The CDR3 is made up of 17 amino acids. CDR3 DNA: TGTGCCAGCAGCCAGCGCACCGGACTAACTGGGGCCAACGTCCTGACTTTC. Translated: CASSQRTGLTGANVLTF.